Given below is one T cell receptor (beta chain) in context. This receptor's antigen is unknown. Nothing much larger sits one base from this clone, and base qualities are not available. The junction shows trimming of 0 bases on V and 3 bases on J, plus 9 bases between the germline ends. The germline V gene (reference sequence) supplies CDR1 LNHDA and CDR2 SQIVND. Its CDR3 holds 14 amino acids, cysteine through phenylalanine. The read is trimmed to its CDR3 DNA, 42 bases read in frame from base 1. These data belong to a study of shared clonotypes between healthy human individuals (dated by TCRdb to between 2020 and 2021). Background on the whole study: Two women and three men aged 18 to 49 years were included in the cohort. Different laboratories and diverse techniques were used to prepare libraries and sequence TCR repertoires, to increase sequencing depth and limit assay-specific biases. For each donor, CD4 naive and CD4 memory were each given three plates, CD8 naive was given two plates, and CD8 memory was given one plate. To estimate repertoire size and how much clonotypes are shared between individuals, the study performed deep sequencing of blood TCR repertoires from 4 to 6 healthy adults. Per donor, leukapheresis produced somewhere between about 0.94 and 9.5 billion PBMCs.

Study-level results and caveats: The small number of donors limited the genetic and exposure-history diversity represented. Clonotypes shared by all four sorted-subset donors showed higher generation probabilities than non-shared clonotypes. Only blood was sampled, and tissue TCR repertoires likely differ from those in blood. Sharing across a few donors was observed for about 5% of naive CD4, 3.5% of naive CD8, about 2.3% of memory CD4, and about 0.4% of memory CD8 clonotypes. Based on pairwise subsampling, the degree of clonotype sharing among donors was expected to be affected by sequencing depth. Even with the large sequencing depth, rarefaction of the sorted-subset datasets indicated that sequencing was incomplete. Estimated clonotype richness was generally larger for naive than for memory subsets.

Using the deep immunoSEQ assay, multiplex PCR amplified TCR CDR3 regions from genomic DNA. Genomic DNA extracted from each cell subset was distributed evenly over all wells of several immunoSEQ 96-well plates, and each plate served as one replicate. For sorted subsets, each replicate PCR was loaded with roughly 200 ng genomic DNA, equivalent to 25,000 to 30,000 T cell genomes. Purified libraries were quantified with a Qubit 3.0 fluorometer, sized on a Bioanalyzer 2100, and re-quantified with the KAPA Library Quantification kit. Every immunoSEQ 96-well plate was sequenced on a separate single-read 150-cycle Illumina NextSeq 550 flow cell. In the authors' own workflow: Because the immunoSEQ output included only junctional sequences and no quality scores, the filtering could not be the same as the filtering used for full-length reads. To assign V/J genes and CDR3, sequences were annotated using PyIR, a Python wrapper for IgBLAST v1.9, with IMGT germline references. Reads were filtered out if the reads had weak V/J assignments (E-value above 1e-6), no CDR3, stop codons, out-of-frame junctions, or ambiguous translated residues. V3J clonotypes were defined as sequences sharing the same inferred V gene, J gene, and CDR3 amino acid sequence. Percentage overlap between repertoires was calculated by dividing the number of shared unique clonotypes by the size of the smaller repertoire. RTK rarefaction, the Chao1 estimator, and Recon v2.1 estimates of unobserved clonotypes were used to assess repertoire richness. For all TCRbeta clonotypes obtained by the gDNA method from a handful of donors, generation probabilities were computed with OLGA. In its TCRdb copy, this immuneACCESS table keeps in-frame sequences only and misses some clones. Where compared with another copy, unresolved V genes explain less than half of these, and the others have no known cause. That table is the source of V, J and clone size, and D and trimming were worked out from the DNA. This sample holds about 2 million clones; 85% to 95% were observed only once. 0.9% to 1.4% of the sample belongs to the ten largest clones.

CD8 naive samples were CD45RO-negative cells positively selected for CCR7, giving a CD45RA+CCR7+ population that excluded TemRA cells. The donors were healthy, HIV-negative adults with no recently reported acute infections or vaccinations. Only Caucasian adults living in Nashville, Tennessee, USA were represented among the donors. After blood collection by leukapheresis, PBMCs were isolated using Ficoll-Histopaque density gradient centrifugation and then cryopreserved in the vapor phase of liquid nitrogen. Analytical flow cytometry was used to check the purity and quantity of every magnetically sorted T cell population. Genomic DNA was isolated from each sorted fraction and quantified by UV absorbance on a Nanodrop 2000c.

The TCR was taken from a man aged 18 to 29 in good health. The sequencing sample was made of naive CD8+ T cells sorted from blood. This specimen's cell subset or site label, per the study, means: CD45RA+CCR7+. Recombination linked TRBV19 to TRBJ2-7, with an unclear D gene assignment. In nucleotide form, the sequence is TGTGCCAGTAGTATAGAGGGCGGAAGCTACGAGCAGTACTTC. Its protein product is CASSIEGGSYEQYF.